This T cell receptor beta chain was captured in a study of OX40 agonist ivuxolimab in advanced cancers. Study outcomes and limitations: CD8+ T cells averaged more expanded clones than CD4+. Which antigen the expanded peripheral T cells recognized is unknown.

This clone was counted once. What it binds is not known. Sequencing was performed with immunoSEQ multiplex PCR; in TCRdb, only in-frame clones are kept and a portion is missing. The table lists under 100,000 clones, approximately 80% of them singletons, with 4.5% to 5.5% in the top ten. This CDR3 contains 15 residues. Germline V CDR1 and CDR2: SQVTM, ANQGSEA. After removal of 4 bases from V and 4 bases from J, the junction contained 11 bases not matched to a gene. This sequence joins TRBV29-1 and TRBJ1-1; 8 bases are shared with TRBD1. The source of this sequence is an adult with an advanced solid tumor such as melanoma, head and neck, liver or kidney cancer. Sequenced material: CD4+ or CD8+ T cells sorted from blood, taken in a trial of the OX40 agonist ivuxolimab. CDR3 residues: CSVVPRGRGGTEAFF. The CDR3 DNA is TGCAGCGTTGTTCCCAGGGGGCGCGGGGGCACTGAAGCTTTCTTT. Full variable domain (remainder filled in from reference TRBV29-1 and TRBJ1-1): SAVISQKPSRDICQRGTSLTIQCQVDSQVTMMFWYRQQPGQSLTLIATANQGSEATYESGFVIDKFPISRPNLTFSTLTVSNMSPEDSSIYLCSVVPRGRGGTEAFFGQGTRLTVV.